The 6 T cell receptor beta chains below all came from one sample that was sequenced in a study of beta chain features in type 1 diabetes. All of the isolated RNA was reverse transcribed, so expressed TCRB transcripts were sequenced. Libraries were prepared by immunoSEQ multiplex PCR; TCRdb keeps only in-frame clonotypes and omits some of them. The table lists some 220,000 clones, roughly a tenth of them singletons. The sequencing input was central memory CD4+ T cells from blood. Source of these receptors: a man between 18 and 35 years old in good health.

This clone was detected a few times. The chain has TRBV5-1 and TRBJ2-3; D might be TRBD2 (5 bases). This CDR3 has 15 amino acids. V lost 2 bases and J lost 5, with 15 bases in between. The germline gives CDR1 SGHRS, CDR2 YFSETQ. The CDR3 region is CASSFGSGSGDTQYF. The CDR3 DNA sequence: TGCGCCAGCAGCTTTGGGTCGGGGAGTGGAGATACGCAGTATTTT.

The chain has TRBV27 and TRBJ2-7; D remains unclear. Trimming took 8 bases from V and 4 from J, leaving 6 bases between them. This CDR3 has 10 amino acids. Germline assignment: CDR1 MNHEY and CDR2 SMNVEV (reference sequence). CDR3 nucleotide sequence: TGTGCCAGCGGAAGGTACGAGCAGTACTTC. Translated: CASGRYEQYF.

The rearrangement uses TRBV14 and TRBJ2-7; 9 bases fit TRBD2. CDR3 size: 15 residues. V dropped 0 bases and J dropped 3; count of bases not matched to a gene: 3. Looked up from germline, CDR1 is SGHDN and CDR2 is FVKESK. CDR3 nucleotides: TGTGCCAGCAGCCAAGACCTAGCGGGAATCTACGAGCAGTACTTC. Translation: CASSQDLAGIYEQYF. Full variable domain (outside the CDR3, taken from reference TRBV14 and TRBJ2-7): EAGVTQFPSHSVIEKGQTVTLRCDPISGHDNLYWYRRVMGKEIKFLLHFVKESKQDESGMPNNRFLAERTGGTYSTLKVQPAELEDSGVYFCASSQDLAGIYEQYFGPGTRLTVT.

This clone was counted many times. This chain links TRBV30 with TRBJ2-1; D may be TRBD2 (6 bases). The V end was cut by 2 bases, the J end by 9 bases, with 17 bases between. Germline assignment: CDR1 GTSNPN and CDR2 SVGIG (reference sequence). CDR3 length equals 14 residues. This CDR3 is CAWSRSGRRVEQFF. CDR3 coding DNA: TGTGCCTGGAGTAGGTCCGGGAGAAGAGTTGAGCAGTTCTTC.

This clone was observed a few times. The chain has TRBV13 and TRBJ2-1; TRBD2 aligns across 12 bases. Germline CDR1 is PRHDT and CDR2 is FYEKMQ (reference sequence). The V and J ends lost 0 bases and 4 bases, in that order; junction bases with no gene match: 4. The CDR3 contains 17 residues. DNA of the CDR3: TGTGCCAGCAGCTTAGGCCGACTAGCGGGAGCTTACAATGAGCAGTTCTTC. Translating it yields CASSLGRLAGAYNEQFF. Filled out from reference TRBV13 and TRBJ2-1, the complete variable domain reads AAGVIQSPRHLIKEKRETATLKCYPIPRHDTVYWYQQGPGQDPQFLISFYEKMQSDKGSIPDRFSAQQFSDYHSELNMSSLELGDSALYFCASSLGRLAGAYNEQFFGPGTRLTVL.

The CDR3 sequence: CASSVEAHSYGYTF. The CDR3 region has the DNA TGTGCCAGCAGCGTAGAGGCACATTCCTATGGCTACACCTTC. This chain uses TRBV9 with TRBJ1-2; no clear D. The CDR3 extends over 14 amino acids. V was trimmed by 0 bases and J by 4 bases, leaving 10 bases between them. Looked up from germline, CDR1 is SGDLS and CDR2 is YYNGEE.